A single sample is the source of the 8 T cell receptor beta chains below, sequenced in a study of early T cells in non-severe SARS-CoV-2 infection listed by TCRdb under 2021. Receptors were amplified or captured by 5' RACE. The listed sequencing device is NextSeq 500. TCRdb trimmed public reads at Q25 via fastp, called clones via MiXCR and kept in-frame beta chains. One record per CDR3 amino acid sequence lists the most common genes and DNA. This sample holds 25,000 to 30,000 distinct CDR3 sequences; about 8.6% were observed only once. Roughly an eighth of the sample is held by the ten biggest clonotypes. The specimen sequenced was whole blood. Receptors originate from an adult who was a healthcare worker with PCR-confirmed SARS-CoV-2 infection or an uninfected control (not recorded which).

The chain employs TRBV10-3 and TRBJ2-7, with TRBD1 identical over 7 bases. V was clipped by 10 bases and J by 5 bases; unmatched bases: 5. In germline, CDR1 is ENHRY, CDR2 SYGVKD. The CDR3 is 11 amino acids. CDR3 bases: TGTGCCACCTACAGGGGCGACGAGCAGTACTTC. This sequence encodes CATYRGDEQYF.

The rearrangement joins TRBV12-3 or TRBV12-4 to TRBJ2-7; 7 positions agree with TRBD1. V lost 5 bases to trimming and J lost 3 bases; unmatched junction nucleotides: 7. The CDR3 is made up of 14 amino acids. The chain's CDR3 is CASSDRDGSYEQYF. The CDR3 nucleotides are TGTGCCAGCAGTGACAGGGACGGTAGCTACGAGCAGTACTTC.

This clonotype occurred many times. V and J are TRBV7-9 and TRBJ1-2; D is unclear. Between the trimmed V and J ends, which lost 2 bases and 8 bases, there was a span of 9 bases. The germline V gene encodes CDR1 SEHNR and CDR2 FQNEAQ (reference sequence). This CDR3 has 12 residues. CDR3 region: CASSLWSRGYTF. The CDR3 coding sequence is TGTGCCAGCAGCTTATGGTCGAGGGGCTACACCTTC.

This clonotype occurred a few times. Here the CDR3 reads CAWSKDRGFRPLHF. The CDR3 DNA follows: TGTGCCTGGAGTAAAGACAGGGGGTTCAGGCCCCTCCACTTT. The V call is TRBV30, the J call TRBJ1-6; TRBD1 agrees at 9 bases. CDR3 length equals 14 residues. The V and J ends lost 2 bases and 13 bases, in that order; junction bases with no gene match: 9. Germline V CDR1 and CDR2: GTSNPN, SVGIG (reference sequence).

This clonotype was observed a few times. V and J are TRBV2 and TRBJ1-6; TRBD1 matches 8 bases. The CDR3 sequence is 16 residues long. The V and J ends lost 7 bases and 0 bases, in that order; junction bases with no gene match: 5. CDR1 is SNHLY, CDR2 FYNNEI, per germline. CDR3 nucleotides: TGTGCCAGCAAGGACAGGGATAGCTCCTATAATTCACCCCTCCACTTT. Amino acid sequence: CASKDRDSSYNSPLHF.

The chain carries TRBV4-1 and TRBJ1-2, with 7 nucleotides matching TRBD1. V lost 2 bases to trimming and J lost 4 bases; unmatched junction nucleotides: 4. The germline V gene encodes CDR1 MGHRA and CDR2 YSYEKL. The CDR3 runs 14 residues. The DNA for the CDR3 is TGCGCCAGCAGCCAATCCGACAGGGTCTATGGCTACACCTTC. Amino acid sequence: CASSQSDRVYGYTF.

This clonotype has just a few counts. The CDR3 bases are TGTGCCAGCAGCGTCCAACAGGGACAGGGGATCTACGAGCAGTACTTC. Protein: CASSVQQGQGIYEQYF. The rearrangement links TRBV9 to TRBJ2-7; the match to TRBD1 covers 10 bases. The CDR3 loop spans 16 amino acids. The ends lost 2 bases at V and 3 bases at J; junction bases unmatched: 8. Germline V gives CDR1 SGDLS, CDR2 YYNGEE.

This clonotype was seen repeatedly, ten times or more. The chain carries TRBV7-2 and TRBJ1-3; D may be TRBD1 (5 bases). V was trimmed by 4 bases and J by 2 bases, leaving 6 bases between them. This CDR3 has 13 residues. The germline CDR1 and CDR2 sequences are SGHTA and FQGNSA. The CDR3 DNA follows: TGTGCCAGCAGCTCAGGGACTGGAAACACCATATATTTT. It specifies CASSSGTGNTIYF.